The 18 T cell receptor beta chains presented below share a single source sample, sequenced in a study of STAT3 mutations in large granular lymphocyte leukemia. The antigens for these receptors are not known. Broader study findings: Every T-cell large granular lymphocyte leukemia patient had at least one immunodominant TCR beta clonotype.

Profiled with immunoSEQ multiplex PCR; TCRdb holds only in-frame clones, not every one. The table has 15,000 to 20,000 clones, 80% to 95% seen once. Sample: peripheral blood mononuclear cells. The receptors shown here come from a man aged 60 to 69 with T-cell large granular lymphocyte leukemia. Some clones in this sample may be carry-over from other donors' samples.

The rearrangement joins TRBV7-9 to TRBJ2-1; D is unclear. V dropped 0 bases and J dropped 3 bases, with 6 bases sitting between them. This CDR3 is 14 amino acids long. From germline, CDR1 is SEHNR and CDR2 FQNEAQ (reference sequence). CDR3 bases: TGTGCCAGCAGCTTAGCGGCCGGCTACAATGAGCAGTTCTTC. It yields the protein CASSLAAGYNEQFF.

The genes are TRBV19 and TRBJ1-2; D uncertain. Germline values: CDR1 LNHDA, CDR2 SQIVND (reference sequence). V was shortened by 5 bases and J by 6 bases, with 16 bases between the two germline ends. This CDR3 has 14 amino acids. CDR3 residues: CASSGPPAGDGYTF. In DNA, the CDR3 is TGTGCCAGTAGTGGCCCCCCAGCGGGTGATGGCTACACCTTC.

The gene calls are TRBV2 and TRBJ2-1; a weak D match, TRBD2 (5 bases). CDR1 is SNHLY and CDR2 is FYNNEI in the germline V gene. This CDR3 is built from 12 residues. Trimming removed 11 bases from V and 3 bases from J, with 11 bases in between. CDR3 loop: CASRGLYNEQFF. The CDR3 nucleotides read TGTGCCTCCCGGGGTCTCTACAATGAGCAGTTCTTC.

The chain recombines TRBV5-4 with TRBJ2-1, with 8 nucleotides matching TRBD1. Trimming removed 3 bases from V and 3 bases from J; junction bases left unmatched: 8. Germline V gene data show CDR1 as SGHNT and CDR2 as YYREEE (reference sequence). This CDR3 contains 16 residues. CDR3 DNA sequence: TGTGCCAGCAGCTGGCAGGGGGCGGACTACTACAATGAGCAGTTCTTC. Amino acids: CASSWQGADYYNEQFF.

J is TRBJ1-2 and V is TRBV7-3; D possibly corresponds to TRBD1 (5 bases). There are 15 residues in the CDR3. Germline V gives CDR1 SGHTA, CDR2 FQGTGA. Trimming left V 2 bases short and J 7 bases short, with 17 bases between. The chain's CDR3 is CASSLSRDSLGGYTF. The CDR3 DNA reads TGTGCCAGCAGCTTATCAAGGGACTCCTTGGGTGGCTACACCTTC.

The V call is TRBV27, the J call TRBJ2-7, with 7 bases matching TRBD2. V was pared by 6 bases and J by 1 base, with 12 bases of the junction left unmatched. CDR3 length: 16 amino acids. The germline V gene has CDR1 MNHEY and CDR2 SMNVEV (reference sequence). CDR3 protein: CASRPRLALRSYEQYF. CDR3 DNA: TGTGCCAGCAGGCCTCGACTAGCATTAAGGTCCTACGAGCAGTACTTC.

The chain combines TRBV27 with TRBJ2-2, with 10 bases fitting TRBD2. The V segment lost 4 bases and the J segment 6 bases; nucleotides outside the gene matches: 5. The CDR3 has 15 residues. Germline lookup yields CDR1 MNHEY and CDR2 SMNVEV (reference sequence). CDR3 sequence reads: CASSYSGRSAGELFF. CDR3 nucleotide sequence: TGTGCCAGCAGTTATAGCGGGAGGTCCGCCGGGGAGCTGTTTTTT.

The gene calls are TRBV30 and TRBJ1-5; D gene unclear. Trimming left V 5 bases short and J 9 bases short, with 17 bases between. This CDR3 is 13 amino acids long. Germline V lookup: CDR1 GTSNPN, CDR2 SVGIG (reference sequence). In DNA form, the CDR3 reads TGTGCCTGGGGCTCTTTCCGGGATTCGCCCCAGCATTTT. Its protein product is CAWGSFRDSPQHF.

The chain uses TRBV7-9 and TRBJ2-6; no clear D gene. The CDR3 has 13 residues. In germline, CDR1 is SEHNR, CDR2 FQNEAQ (reference sequence). CDR3 sequence: CAGVSSGANVLTF. DNA for the CDR3: TGTGCTGGCGTATCCTCTGGGGCCAACGTCCTGACTTTC.

This clone appeared a single time. This chain uses TRBV18 with TRBJ2-2; unclear D gene. The length of the CDR3 is 14 residues. V dropped 4 bases and J dropped 1 base, with 7 bases sitting between them. CDR1 is KGHSH, CDR2 LQKENI, per germline. For the CDR3, the DNA is TGTGCCAGCTCACGGACGGAGAACACCGGGGAGCTGTTTTTT. This gives the protein CASSRTENTGELFF.

The CDR3, as DNA: TGTGCCAGCAGTTACCAGCGCCTGAGCTCCTACGAGCAGTACTTC. This sequence encodes CASSYQRLSSYEQYF. The chain employs TRBV6-5 and TRBJ2-7, with unresolved D. The V end lost 2 bases, the J end lost 0 bases, and 11 bases lay between the germline ends. This CDR3 is built from 15 residues. CDR1 is MNHEY and CDR2 is SVGAGI in the germline V gene.

The chain uses TRBV7-9 and TRBJ2-7, with 7 bases identical to TRBD1. This CDR3 contains 14 residues. CDR1 and CDR2 from the germline V gene are SEHNR and FQNEAQ (reference sequence). The junction had 5 bases not matched to a gene; V was cut back by 1 base and J by 5 bases. CDR3 sequence: CASSLGRGHHEQYF. The CDR3 nucleotides are TGTGCCAGCAGCTTAGGAAGGGGGCATCACGAGCAGTACTTC.

This clone was found once. J is TRBJ2-5 and V is TRBV7-9; 10 bases agree with TRBD1. The V and J ends lost 3 bases and 12 bases, in that order; junction bases with no gene match: 4. The CDR3 is 12 residues long. The germline V gene has CDR1 SEHNR and CDR2 FQNEAQ (reference sequence). In DNA form, the CDR3 reads TGTGCCAGCAGCTTGGACAGGGGGTCCGAGTACTTC. The encoded protein is CASSLDRGSEYF. Variable domain in full (rest from reference TRBV7-9 and TRBJ2-5): DTGVSQNPRHKITKRGQNVTFRCDPISEHNRLYWYRQTLGQGPEFLTYFQNEAQLEKSRLLSDRFSAERPKGSFSTLEIQRTEQGDSAMYLCASSLDRGSEYFGPGTRLLVL.

The genes are TRBV6-5 and TRBJ2-5; no clear D gene. This CDR3 spans 11 amino acids. Germline CDR1 MNHEY, CDR2 SVGAGI. V was pared by 6 bases and J by 7 bases, with 9 bases between. CDR3 residues: CASRSPGTQYF. CDR3 DNA: TGTGCCAGCAGATCACCGGGGACCCAGTACTTC.

V usage is TRBV7-9 and J usage is TRBJ2-1, with 7 bases that match TRBD1. Unmatched junction bases numbered 7, after V lost 5 bases and J lost 0 bases. The CDR3 consists of 16 residues. Germline assignment: CDR1 SEHNR and CDR2 FQNEAQ (reference sequence). Written as DNA, the CDR3 is TGTGCCAGCAGCCCGGGACAGCTAAACTCCTACAATGAGCAGTTCTTC. Its protein product is CASSPGQLNSYNEQFF.

The rearrangement links TRBV18 to TRBJ1-2; D unresolved. Trimming pared 1 base from V and 1 base from J, leaving 7 bases between. Per germline, CDR1 KGHSH and CDR2 LQKENI. This CDR3 has 14 residues. The CDR3 DNA reads TGTGCCAGCTCACCACGGACGGGTAACTATGGCTACACCTTC. Residues: CASSPRTGNYGYTF.

This chain uses TRBV7-8 with TRBJ2-3; 9 bases match TRBD2. The junction had 8 bases not matched to a gene; V was cut back by 2 bases and J by 2 bases. Germline V gene lookup returns CDR1 SGHVS and CDR2 FQNEAQ. The CDR3 runs to 17 residues. The CDR3 spells CASSLRVSGGYTDTQYF. The CDR3 DNA follows: TGTGCCAGCAGCTTAAGAGTGAGCGGGGGGTACACAGATACGCAGTATTTT.

V usage is TRBV18 and J usage is TRBJ2-7; maybe TRBD2 (5 bases). This CDR3 is built from 13 residues. Germline loops: CDR1 KGHSH, CDR2 LQKENI. Trimming stripped 2 bases from V and 7 bases from J, with 12 bases between. CDR3 sequence: CASSPGSRREQYF. CDR3 bases: TGTGCCAGCTCACCAGGCTCCCGGAGGGAGCAGTACTTC.